Listed here are 13 T cell receptor beta chains from one sample, sequenced in a study of shared clonotypes between healthy human individuals. Data came from immunoSEQ multiplex PCR; TCRdb stores just in-frame clones and leaves some out. The sample yields roughly 700,000 clones, less than 95% seen once. Sequencing was carried out using memory CD8+ T cells from PBMCs. As to subset: CD45RO+ cells pooled with CCR7-negative TemRA cells. The receptors originated from a man younger than 35 in good health. Some clones in this sample may be carry-over from other donors' samples.

The rearrangement links TRBV6-5 to TRBJ1-2, with D possibly matching TRBD1 (6 bases). The CDR3 is made up of 14 amino acids. Germline assignment: CDR1 MNHEY and CDR2 SVGAGI. Between the trimmed V and J ends, which lost 6 bases and 1 base, there was a span of 12 bases. CDR3 sequence reads: CASRTGYFNYGYTF. The CDR3 region has the DNA TGTGCCAGCAGAACAGGGTACTTTAACTATGGCTACACCTTC.

The chain couples TRBV6-5 to TRBJ1-1; unclear D gene. This CDR3 is 14 amino acids long. Trimming removed 0 bases at V and 4 bases at J, with 9 bases between. Germline V gene sequence: CDR1 MNHEY, CDR2 SVGAGI. The CDR3 region is CASSYSDSRTEAFF. DNA for the CDR3: TGTGCCAGCAGTTACTCGGACTCACGCACTGAAGCTTTCTTT.

Concerning this clone: At the DNA level, this CDR3 is encoded by other sequences in the same sample as well. The chain recombines TRBV28 with TRBJ1-5, with 7 bases fitting TRBD1. The CDR3 consists of 14 residues. In germline, CDR1 is MDHEN, CDR2 SYDVKM. V lost 3 bases to trimming and J lost 2 bases; unmatched junction nucleotides: 1. This CDR3 reads CASSFRGGNQPQHF. For the CDR3, the DNA is TGTGCCAGCAGTTTCAGGGGGGGCAATCAGCCCCAGCATTTT.

CDR3 nucleotides: TGTGCCAGCAGCTTGAGGGTAGGTCAGCCCCAGCATTTT. Protein product: CASSLRVGQPQHF. The chain links TRBV5-6 to TRBJ1-5; D ambiguous. Germline CDR1 reads SGHDT; CDR2 reads YYEEEE. Trimming pared 1 base from V and 6 bases from J, leaving 8 bases between. The CDR3 sequence is 13 residues long.

The rearrangement links TRBV28 to TRBJ1-2; 10 bases are a match to TRBD1. In germline, CDR1 is MDHEN, CDR2 SYDVKM. The CDR3 totals 18 residues. The V segment lost 2 bases and the J segment 0 bases; nucleotides outside the gene matches: 9. The CDR3 bases are TGTGCCAGCAGTTTACCGGTGACAGGGGGCCCTGCTAACTATGGCTACACCTTC. Its translation: CASSLPVTGGPANYGYTF.

This chain uses TRBV6-9 with TRBJ2-1, with 14 bases identical to TRBD2. CDR3 length: 19 residues. Per germline, CDR1 MNHGY and CDR2 SVAAGI. Trimming at V came to 7 bases and at J to 0 bases, leaving 11 bases not matched to a gene. CDR3 DNA: TGTGCCAGCATTCCAATGGGACTAGCGGGAGAAATCTCCTACAATGAGCAGTTCTTC. Translation: CASIPMGLAGEISYNEQFF.

The rearrangement uses TRBV19 and TRBJ1-2; no reliable D call. Trimming cost V 5 bases and J 8 bases, with 15 bases left between them. This CDR3 region has 13 residues. Per the germline V gene, CDR1 is LNHDA and CDR2 is SQIVND (reference sequence). CDR3 DNA: TGTGCCAGTAGTGGAAGCCAGGTACCCGGCTACACCTTC. Encoded protein: CASSGSQVPGYTF.

This sequence joins TRBV9 and TRBJ2-6; 7 nucleotides align to TRBD1. J was trimmed by 2 bases and V by 3 bases; bases with no gene match: 2. Germline CDR1 is SGDLS and CDR2 is YYNGEE. This CDR3 comprises 15 residues. CDR3 sequence reads: CASSATGAGANVLTF. CDR3 coding DNA: TGTGCCAGCAGCGCCACAGGGGCTGGGGCCAACGTCCTGACTTTC. Drawing the rest from reference TRBV9 and TRBJ2-6, the complete variable domain is DSGVTQTPKHLITATGQRVTLRCSPRSGDLSVYWYQQSLDQGLQFLIQYYNGEERAKGNILERFSAQQFPDLHSELNLSSLELGDSALYFCASSATGAGANVLTFGAGSRLTVL.

The CDR3 nucleotides are TGTGCCAGCAGTTTATCCCCCCTCCTCGGCTACACCTTC. It is translated as CASSLSPLLGYTF. This rearrangement joins TRBV27 to TRBJ1-2; D call uncertain. Germline-derived CDR1 and CDR2 are MNHEY and SMNVEV (reference sequence). With 0 bases removed from V and 8 bases from J, the gap between germline ends came to 10 bases. CDR3 length equals 13 residues.

The genes are TRBV7-9 and TRBJ1-1; tentatively, D is TRBD1 (6 bases). Per germline, CDR1 SEHNR and CDR2 FQNEAQ (reference sequence). V lost 8 bases to trimming and J lost 4 bases, with 11 bases between them. The CDR3 totals 12 residues. The CDR3 nucleotides read TGTGCCAGCCGGGGGGCGGCCACTGAAGCTTTCTTT. Translated: CASRGAATEAFF.

About this clone: Other DNA sequences from this sample encode an identical CDR3 as well. The chain combines TRBV28 with TRBJ2-1, with TRBD1 matching over 11 bases. CDR1 is MDHEN, CDR2 SYDVKM, per germline. This CDR3 contains 15 residues. Losses at the gene ends were 1 base for V and 7 bases for J; bases not matched to a gene: 3. The CDR3 here is CASSLSGQGGNEQFF. For the CDR3, the DNA is TGTGCCAGCAGTTTATCGGGACAGGGGGGGAATGAGCAGTTCTTC. Looking up the rest from reference TRBV28 and TRBJ2-1 gives the full variable domain: DVKVTQSSRYLVKRTGEKVFLECVQDMDHENMFWYRQDPGLGLRLIYFSYDVKMKEKGDIPEGYSVSREKKERFSLILESASTNQTSMYLCASSLSGQGGNEQFFGPGTRLTVL.

CDR3 DNA sequence: TGTGCCATCAGCTCGCCGGGACCAGGGAGGGGGAATGAGCAGTTCTTC. It yields the protein CAISSPGPGRGNEQFF. The chain recombines TRBV10-3 with TRBJ2-1, with a weak D call TRBD2 (7 bases). The CDR3 runs to 16 residues. V dropped 6 bases and J dropped 7 bases, with 22 bases sitting between them. The germline V gene has CDR1 ENHRY and CDR2 SYGVKD.

This clone was observed a single time. CDR3 protein: CSVVEGDLYEQYF. For the CDR3, the DNA is TGCAGCGTTGTTGAGGGAGACCTATACGAGCAGTACTTC. The chain joins TRBV29-1 to TRBJ2-7, with a weak D call TRBD2 (5 bases). The CDR3 has 13 amino acids. V dropped 4 bases and J dropped 4 bases, with 14 bases sitting between them. CDR1 is SQVTM, CDR2 ANQGSEA, per germline.